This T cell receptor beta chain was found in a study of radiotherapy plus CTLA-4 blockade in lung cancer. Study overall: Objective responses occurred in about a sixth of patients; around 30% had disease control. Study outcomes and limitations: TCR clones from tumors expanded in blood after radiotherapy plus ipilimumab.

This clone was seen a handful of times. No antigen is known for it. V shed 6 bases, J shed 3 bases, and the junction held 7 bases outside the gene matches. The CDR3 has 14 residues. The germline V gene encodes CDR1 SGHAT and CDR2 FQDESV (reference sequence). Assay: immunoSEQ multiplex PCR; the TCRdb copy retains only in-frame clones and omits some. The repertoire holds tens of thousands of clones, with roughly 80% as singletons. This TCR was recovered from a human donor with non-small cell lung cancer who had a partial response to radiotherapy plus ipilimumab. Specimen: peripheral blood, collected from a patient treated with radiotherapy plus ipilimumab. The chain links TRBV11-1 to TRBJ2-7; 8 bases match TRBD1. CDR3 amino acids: CASSSRTGYYEQYF. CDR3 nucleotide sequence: TGTGCCAGCAGTTCCCGGACAGGGTACTACGAGCAGTACTTC.